This T cell receptor (beta chain) was sequenced in a study of Graves' ophthalmopathy and Graves' hyperthyroidism. Losses at the gene ends were 7 bases for V and 7 bases for J; bases not matched to a gene: 7. The CDR3 runs to 13 residues. This clonotype was seen repeatedly, ten times or more. The sequenced template was RNA, covering the TCR beta CDR3 region. Second-round multiplex PCR came after first-round RT-PCR with HTBI primers. TCRdb redid the calling of the multiplex PCR reads with MiXCR, one entry per CDR3 protein. The profile covers around 1,200,000 distinct CDR3 sequences, with about 38% appearing a single time and approximately 10% taken by the ten largest.

The chain couples TRBV12-3 or TRBV12-4 to TRBJ1-2; 9 bases align to TRBD1. The sequenced material came from peripheral blood or thyroid tissue (not recorded which). The receptor's source is an adult man with Graves' hyperthyroidism. CDR3 sequence: CASTHRGRIGYTF. Here the CDR3 DNA reads TGTGCCAGCACCCACAGGGGGCGAATTGGCTACACCTTC.